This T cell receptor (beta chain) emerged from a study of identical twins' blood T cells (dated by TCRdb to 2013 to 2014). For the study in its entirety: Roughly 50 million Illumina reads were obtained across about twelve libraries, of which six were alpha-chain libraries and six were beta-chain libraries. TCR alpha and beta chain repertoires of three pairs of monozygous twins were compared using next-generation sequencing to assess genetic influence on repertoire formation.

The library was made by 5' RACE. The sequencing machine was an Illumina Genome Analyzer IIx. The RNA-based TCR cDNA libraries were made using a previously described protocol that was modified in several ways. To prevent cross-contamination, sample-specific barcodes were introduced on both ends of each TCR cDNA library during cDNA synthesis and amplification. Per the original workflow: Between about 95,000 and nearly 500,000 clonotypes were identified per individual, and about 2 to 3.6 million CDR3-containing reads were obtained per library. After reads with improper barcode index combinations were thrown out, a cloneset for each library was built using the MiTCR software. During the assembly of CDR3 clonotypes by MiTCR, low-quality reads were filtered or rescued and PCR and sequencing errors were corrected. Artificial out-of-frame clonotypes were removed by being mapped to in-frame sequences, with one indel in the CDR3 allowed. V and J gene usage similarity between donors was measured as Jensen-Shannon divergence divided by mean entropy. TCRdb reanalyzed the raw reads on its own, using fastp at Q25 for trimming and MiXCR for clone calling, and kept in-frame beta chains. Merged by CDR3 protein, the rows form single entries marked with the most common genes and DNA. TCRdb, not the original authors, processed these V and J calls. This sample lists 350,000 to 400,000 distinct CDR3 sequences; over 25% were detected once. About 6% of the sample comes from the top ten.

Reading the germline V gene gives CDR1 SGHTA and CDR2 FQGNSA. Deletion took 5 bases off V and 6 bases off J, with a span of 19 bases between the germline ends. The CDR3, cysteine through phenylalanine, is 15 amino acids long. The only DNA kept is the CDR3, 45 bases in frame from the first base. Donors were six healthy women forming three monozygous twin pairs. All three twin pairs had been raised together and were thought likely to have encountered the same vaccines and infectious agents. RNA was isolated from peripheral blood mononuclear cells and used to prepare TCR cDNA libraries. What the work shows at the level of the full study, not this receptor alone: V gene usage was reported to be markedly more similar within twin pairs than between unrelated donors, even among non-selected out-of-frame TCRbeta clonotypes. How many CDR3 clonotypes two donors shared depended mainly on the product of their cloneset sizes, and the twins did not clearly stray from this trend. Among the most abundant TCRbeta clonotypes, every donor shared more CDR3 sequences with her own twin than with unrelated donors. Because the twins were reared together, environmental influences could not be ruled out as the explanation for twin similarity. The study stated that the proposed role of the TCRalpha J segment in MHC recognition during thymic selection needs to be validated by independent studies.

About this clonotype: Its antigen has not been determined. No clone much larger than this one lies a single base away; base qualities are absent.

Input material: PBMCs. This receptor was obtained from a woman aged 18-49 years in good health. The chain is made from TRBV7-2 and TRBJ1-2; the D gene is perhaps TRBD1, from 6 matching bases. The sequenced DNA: TGTGCCAGCAGCCTAGAATCGGGGGGCTTGGATGGCTACACCTTC. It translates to CASSLESGGLDGYTF. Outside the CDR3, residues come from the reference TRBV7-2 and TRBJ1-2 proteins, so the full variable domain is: GAGVSQSPSNKVTEKGKDVELRCDPISGHTALYWYRQSLGQGLEFLIYFQGNSAPDKSGLPSDRFSAERTGGSVSTLTIQRTQQEDSAVYLCASSLESGGLDGYTFGSGTRLTVV.